Here is one TCR beta chain with its context. Its matching antigen is unknown. TCRdb passed the 5' RACE reads through MiXCR, listing each CDR3 protein once. The profile shows 510,000 or so distinct CDR3 sequences, 15% to 20% of them singletons. The data stem from a study of T cells after yellow fever vaccination. Overall study results and limits: Abundant clonotypes from the bulk population could have been carried over as contaminants into FACS-sorted repertoires. Though weaker, the secondary response peaked faster, on day 5 versus 15.

The CDR3 length is 15 residues. From germline, CDR1 is SGDLS and CDR2 YYNGEE. With 4 bases clipped from V and 7 bases from J, the junction kept 7 bases outside the gene matches. This chain links TRBV9 with TRBJ1-4; 10 positions match TRBD1. This TCR derives from a man aged 30-40 years who received the YFV17D yellow fever vaccine. This specimen consisted of PBMCs, obtained 15 days after the yellow fever booster vaccination. CDR3 region: CASSPGTGVGEKLFF. The DNA for the CDR3 is TGTGCCAGCAGCCCCGGGACAGGGGTTGGTGAAAAACTGTTTTTT. The whole variable domain, remainder taken from reference TRBV9 and TRBJ1-4, is DSGVTQTPKHLITATGQRVTLRCSPRSGDLSVYWYQQSLDQGLQFLIQYYNGEERAKGNILERFSAQQFPDLHSELNLSSLELGDSALYFCASSPGTGVGEKLFFGSGTQLSVL.